Listed below are T cell receptor beta chains from one sample, sequenced in a study of identical twins. TCRdb itself ran the 5' RACE reads through MiXCR, one entry per CDR3 protein. The sample consists of some 790,000 distinct CDR3 sequences, around a sixth of them appearing once. In addition, the sample was reused for a study of T cells expressing NK-cell markers.

Sequenced: PBMCs. The receptor source for this set is a woman between 18 and 29 years old in good health. Each CDR3 is given with its conserved first and last residue. Each record gives: V gene, J gene, clone size, D gene, CDR3 DNA, CDR3 protein. D genes are given only for firm matches. The listing skips clone size in some rows; elsewhere it reads once, few, many or a size class.

>TRBV5-5|TRBJ2-2|many|NA
TGTGCCAGCAGCTTGGTCAGGGACACCGGGGAGCTGTTTTTT
CASSLVRDTGELFF
>TRBV20-1|TRBJ1-1|few|NA
TGCAGTGCCAGGGACGTAGCAGCTGAAGCTTTCTTT
CSARDVAAEAFF
>TRBV7-7|TRBJ2-7|NA|NA
TGTGCCAGCAGCCCTGGTAGCGCGGACTACGAGCAGTACTTC
CASSPGSADYEQYF
>TRBV20-1|TRBJ2-1|NA|TRBD2
TGCAGTGGAACGGGGGGGCGCAATGAGCAGTTCTTC
CSGTGGRNEQFF
>TRBV10-2|TRBJ2-7|NA|TRBD1
TGCGCCACCCGGACAGGTTCTTCCTACGAGCAGTACTTC
CATRTGSSYEQYF
>TRBV2|TRBJ2-1|NA|NA
TGTGCCAGCACGGAGGCCCGCAATGAGCAGTTCTTC
CASTEARNEQFF
>TRBV5-5|TRBJ2-1|NA|NA
TGTGCCAGCAGCTTGCTTCCAGGGTACGATGAGCAGTTCTTC
CASSLLPGYDEQFF
>TRBV3-1|TRBJ2-5|NA|TRBD1
TGTGCCAGCAGCCACGAACAGGGGCGAGAGACCCAGTACTTC
CASSHEQGRETQYF
>TRBV7-9|TRBJ1-4|few|NA
TGTGCCAGCAGCCCCAGGGAGGAGCTGGCGAAGAAACTGTTTTTT
CASSPREELAKKLFF
>TRBV20-1|TRBJ2-7|few|NA
TGCAGTGCTTCTCGGGGTAAGATGAGCGAGCAGTACTTC
CSASRGKMSEQYF
>TRBV27|TRBJ2-1|NA|TRBD2
TGTGCCAGCAGTCCAGGACTAGACTCCTACAATGAGCAGTTCTTC
CASSPGLDSYNEQFF
>TRBV6-5|TRBJ1-5|many|TRBD1
TGTGCCAGCAGTAAGGGACAGGGTCCCCAGCATTTT
CASSKGQGPQHF
>TRBV9|TRBJ1-1|NA|TRBD1
TGTGCCAGCAGCCCGGGACAGGGAAGGGGGTTTTTCGGTTTCTTT
CASSPGQGRGFFGFF